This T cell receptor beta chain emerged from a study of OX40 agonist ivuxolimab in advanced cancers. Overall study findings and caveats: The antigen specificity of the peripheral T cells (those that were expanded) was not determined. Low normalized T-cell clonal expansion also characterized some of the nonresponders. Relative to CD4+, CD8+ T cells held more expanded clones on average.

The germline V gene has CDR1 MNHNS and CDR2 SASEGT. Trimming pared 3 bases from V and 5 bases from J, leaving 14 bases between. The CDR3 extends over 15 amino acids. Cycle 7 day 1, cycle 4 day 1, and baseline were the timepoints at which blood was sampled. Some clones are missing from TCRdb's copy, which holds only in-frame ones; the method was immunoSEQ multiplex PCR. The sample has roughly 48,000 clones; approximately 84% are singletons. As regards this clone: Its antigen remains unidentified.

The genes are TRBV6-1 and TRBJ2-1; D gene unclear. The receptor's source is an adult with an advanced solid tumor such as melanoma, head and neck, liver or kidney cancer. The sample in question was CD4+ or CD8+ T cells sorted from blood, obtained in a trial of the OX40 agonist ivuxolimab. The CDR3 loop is CASSEVLGRNNEQFF. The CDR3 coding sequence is TGTGCCAGCAGTGAGGTCCTTGGGCGAAACAATGAGCAGTTCTTC.